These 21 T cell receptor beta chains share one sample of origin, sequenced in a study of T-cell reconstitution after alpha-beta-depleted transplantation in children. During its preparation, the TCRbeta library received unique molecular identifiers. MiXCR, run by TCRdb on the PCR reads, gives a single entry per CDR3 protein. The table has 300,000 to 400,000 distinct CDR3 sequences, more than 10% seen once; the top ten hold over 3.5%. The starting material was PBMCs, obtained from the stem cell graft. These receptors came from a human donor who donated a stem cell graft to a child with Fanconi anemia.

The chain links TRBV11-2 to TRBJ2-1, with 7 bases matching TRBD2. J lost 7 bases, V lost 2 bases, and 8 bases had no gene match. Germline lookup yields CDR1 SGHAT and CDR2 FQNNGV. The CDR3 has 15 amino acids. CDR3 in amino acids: CASSLQRTRSNEQFF. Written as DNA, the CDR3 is TGTGCCAGCAGCTTACAAAGGACTAGGTCGAATGAGCAGTTCTTC.

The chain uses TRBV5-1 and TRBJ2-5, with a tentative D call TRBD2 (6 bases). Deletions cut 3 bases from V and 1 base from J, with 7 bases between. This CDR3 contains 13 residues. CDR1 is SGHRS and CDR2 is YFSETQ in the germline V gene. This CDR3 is CASSWGVQETQYF. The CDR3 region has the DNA TGCGCCAGCAGCTGGGGGGTCCAAGAGACCCAGTACTTC.

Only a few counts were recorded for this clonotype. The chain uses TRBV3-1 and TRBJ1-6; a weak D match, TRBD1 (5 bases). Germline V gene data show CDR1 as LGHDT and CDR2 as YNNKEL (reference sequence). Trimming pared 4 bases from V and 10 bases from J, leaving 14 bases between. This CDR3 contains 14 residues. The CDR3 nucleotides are TGTGCCAGCAGCCTGGCAGGGCGGGGATCACCCCTCCACTTT. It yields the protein CASSLAGRGSPLHF.

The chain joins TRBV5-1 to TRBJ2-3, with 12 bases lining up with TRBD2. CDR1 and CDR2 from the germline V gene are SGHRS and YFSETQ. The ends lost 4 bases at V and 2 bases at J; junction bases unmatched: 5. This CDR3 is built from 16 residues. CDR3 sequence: CASSTGLAGITDTQYF. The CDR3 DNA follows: TGCGCCAGCAGCACCGGACTAGCGGGGATCACAGATACGCAGTATTTT.

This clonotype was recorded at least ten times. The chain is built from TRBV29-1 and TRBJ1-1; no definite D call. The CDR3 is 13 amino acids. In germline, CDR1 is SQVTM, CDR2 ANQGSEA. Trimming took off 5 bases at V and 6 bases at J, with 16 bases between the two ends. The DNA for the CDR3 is TGCAGCGTTACCCTGGGGAGCGTGGCTGAAGCTTTCTTT. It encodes CSVTLGSVAEAFF.

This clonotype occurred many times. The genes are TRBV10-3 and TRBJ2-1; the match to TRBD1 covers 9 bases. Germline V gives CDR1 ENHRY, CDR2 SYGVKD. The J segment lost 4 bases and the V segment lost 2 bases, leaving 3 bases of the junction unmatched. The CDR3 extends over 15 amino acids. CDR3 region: CAISEGQGNYNEQFF. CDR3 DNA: TGTGCCATCAGTGAGGGACAGGGGAATTACAATGAGCAGTTCTTC.

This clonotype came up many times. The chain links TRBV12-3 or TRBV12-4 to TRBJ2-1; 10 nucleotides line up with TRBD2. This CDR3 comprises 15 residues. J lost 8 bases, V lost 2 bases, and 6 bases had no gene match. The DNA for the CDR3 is TGTGCCAGCAGTTTAAGAGCGGGGGGGTTCGATGAGCAGTTCTTC. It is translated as CASSLRAGGFDEQFF.

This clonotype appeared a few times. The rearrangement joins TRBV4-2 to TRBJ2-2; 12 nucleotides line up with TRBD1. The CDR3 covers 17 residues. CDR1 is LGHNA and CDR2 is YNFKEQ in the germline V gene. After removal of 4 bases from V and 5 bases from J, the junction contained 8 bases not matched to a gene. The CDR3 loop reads CASSRQPGQGATGELFF. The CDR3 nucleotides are TGTGCCAGCAGCCGACAACCGGGACAGGGGGCGACCGGGGAGCTGTTTTTT.

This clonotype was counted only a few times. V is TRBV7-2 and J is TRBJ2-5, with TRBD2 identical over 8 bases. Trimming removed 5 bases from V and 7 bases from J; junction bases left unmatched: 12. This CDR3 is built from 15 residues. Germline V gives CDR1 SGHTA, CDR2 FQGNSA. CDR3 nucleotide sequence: TGTGCCAGCAGCGCGGGGGGTGGGACTAGAGGGACCCAGTACTTC. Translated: CASSAGGGTRGTQYF.

The CDR3 reads CASSLRQGGDQPQHF. The CDR3 DNA sequence: TGCGCCAGCAGCCTCCGACAGGGGGGGGATCAGCCCCAGCATTTT. The chain combines TRBV4-1 with TRBJ1-5, with 9 bases lining up with TRBD1. The CDR3 totals 15 residues. Germline V gene data show CDR1 as MGHRA and CDR2 as YSYEKL. V shed 4 bases and J 5 bases; nucleotides not matched to a gene: 6.

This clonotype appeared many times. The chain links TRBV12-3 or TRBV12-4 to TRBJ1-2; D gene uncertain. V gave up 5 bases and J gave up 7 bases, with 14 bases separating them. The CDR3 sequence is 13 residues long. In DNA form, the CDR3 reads TGTGCCAGCAGTCCAAGGGTCGGGGTTGGCTACACCTTC. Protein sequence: CASSPRVGVGYTF.

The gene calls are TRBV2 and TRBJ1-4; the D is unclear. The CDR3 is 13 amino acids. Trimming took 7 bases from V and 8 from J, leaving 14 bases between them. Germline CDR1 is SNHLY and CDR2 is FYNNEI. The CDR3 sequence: CASTGNRGEKLFF. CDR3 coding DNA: TGTGCCAGCACGGGGAATCGAGGAGAAAAACTGTTTTTT.

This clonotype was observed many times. Here the CDR3 reads CASSPKLAGRQFF. In nucleotides, the CDR3 is TGTGCCAGCAGTCCGAAACTAGCGGGGAGGCAGTTCTTC. This chain uses TRBV12-3 or TRBV12-4 with TRBJ2-1; 10 bases fit TRBD2. The CDR3 extends over 13 amino acids. V lost 5 bases to trimming and J lost 12 bases; unmatched junction nucleotides: 7.

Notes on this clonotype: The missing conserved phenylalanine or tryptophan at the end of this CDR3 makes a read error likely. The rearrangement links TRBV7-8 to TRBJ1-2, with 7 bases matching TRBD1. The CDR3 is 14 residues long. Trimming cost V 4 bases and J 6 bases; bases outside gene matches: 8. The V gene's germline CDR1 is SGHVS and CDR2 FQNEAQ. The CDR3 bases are TGTGCCAGCAGCTCAGCCCCCGGGACAGATGGCTACACCGTC. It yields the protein CASSSAPGTDGYTV.

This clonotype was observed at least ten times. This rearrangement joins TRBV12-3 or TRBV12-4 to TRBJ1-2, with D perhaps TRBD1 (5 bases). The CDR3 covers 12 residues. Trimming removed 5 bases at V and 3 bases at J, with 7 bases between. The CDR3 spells CASSRDYYGYTF. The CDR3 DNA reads TGTGCCAGCAGTAGGGACTACTATGGCTACACCTTC.

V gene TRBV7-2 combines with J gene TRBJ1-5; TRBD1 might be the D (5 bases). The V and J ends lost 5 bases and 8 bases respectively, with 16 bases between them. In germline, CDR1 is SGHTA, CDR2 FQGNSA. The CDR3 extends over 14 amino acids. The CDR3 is CASSPRGASEPQHF. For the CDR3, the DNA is TGTGCCAGCAGCCCGAGAGGGGCTTCGGAGCCCCAGCATTTT.

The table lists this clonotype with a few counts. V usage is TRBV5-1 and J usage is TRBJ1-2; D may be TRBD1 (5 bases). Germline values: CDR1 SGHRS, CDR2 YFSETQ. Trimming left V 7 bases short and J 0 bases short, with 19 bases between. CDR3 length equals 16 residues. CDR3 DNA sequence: TGCGCCAGCGGGGAAACCGGGACCTCAGCTAACTATGGCTACACCTTC. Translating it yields CASGETGTSANYGYTF.

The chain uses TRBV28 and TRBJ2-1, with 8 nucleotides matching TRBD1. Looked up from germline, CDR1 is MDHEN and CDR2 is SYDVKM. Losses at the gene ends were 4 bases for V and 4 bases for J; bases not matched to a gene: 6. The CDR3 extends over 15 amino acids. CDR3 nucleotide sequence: TGTGCCAGCAGTTACAGGACAGGGAGGTACAATGAGCAGTTCTTC. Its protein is CASSYRTGRYNEQFF.

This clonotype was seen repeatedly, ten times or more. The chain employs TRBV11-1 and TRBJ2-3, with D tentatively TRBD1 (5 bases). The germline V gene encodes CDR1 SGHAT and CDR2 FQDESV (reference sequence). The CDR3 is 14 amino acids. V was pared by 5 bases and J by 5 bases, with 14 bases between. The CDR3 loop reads CASSPQGREDTQYF. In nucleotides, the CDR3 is TGTGCCAGCAGCCCCCAGGGCAGGGAAGATACGCAGTATTTT.

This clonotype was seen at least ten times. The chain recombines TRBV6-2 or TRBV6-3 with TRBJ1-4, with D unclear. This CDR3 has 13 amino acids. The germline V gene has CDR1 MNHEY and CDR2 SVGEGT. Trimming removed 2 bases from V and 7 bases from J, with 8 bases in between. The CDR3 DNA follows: TGTGCCAGCAGTTACCGCGAGAGTGAAAAACTGTTTTTT. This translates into CASSYRESEKLFF.

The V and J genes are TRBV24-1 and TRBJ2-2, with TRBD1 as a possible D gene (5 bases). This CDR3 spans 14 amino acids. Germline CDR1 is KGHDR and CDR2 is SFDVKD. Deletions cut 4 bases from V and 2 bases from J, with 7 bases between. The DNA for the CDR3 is TGTGCCACCAGTGAAACAGGAAACACCGGGGAGCTGTTTTTT. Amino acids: CATSETGNTGELFF.